These 15 T cell receptor beta chains originate from one sample sequenced in a study of shared clonotypes between healthy human individuals. Sequencing was performed with immunoSEQ multiplex PCR; in TCRdb, only in-frame clones are kept and a portion is missing. The sample yields around 700,000 clones, roughly 70% seen once. The sequenced sample consisted of memory CD4+ T cells sorted from blood. Subset: CD45RA-negative fraction. These receptors all stem from a woman in her thirties in good health.

This chain uses TRBV7-3 with TRBJ2-6; D may be TRBD2 (5 bases). The V end lost 6 bases, the J end lost 0 bases, and 12 bases lay between the germline ends. Germline lookup yields CDR1 SGHTA and CDR2 FQGTGA. The CDR3 consists of 16 residues. CDR3: CASSYRGSSGANVLTF. CDR3 DNA sequence: TGTGCCAGCAGTTACCGAGGGAGCTCTGGGGCCAACGTCCTGACTTTC.

This clone was picked up many times. This sample includes further DNA sequences coding for the same CDR3. The rearrangement uses TRBV11-2 and TRBJ2-1; 9 bases align to TRBD2. CDR1 and CDR2 from the germline V gene are SGHAT and FQNNGV. CDR3 length: 16 amino acids. Losses at the gene ends were 5 bases for V and 4 bases for J; bases not matched to a gene: 9. CDR3 DNA sequence: TGTGCCAGCAGCCCACGATTAGCGGGAGTATACAATGAGCAGTTCTTC. Residues: CASSPRLAGVYNEQFF.

The chain couples TRBV19 to TRBJ2-1; 8 bases match TRBD1. V lost 5 bases and J lost 9; bases outside the gene matches: 6. This CDR3 comprises 13 residues. Germline V gene lookup returns CDR1 LNHDA and CDR2 SQIVND (reference sequence). This CDR3 is CASSVQGVGEQFF. The CDR3 nucleotides are TGTGCCAGTAGTGTACAGGGGGTCGGTGAGCAGTTCTTC.

This chain links TRBV15 with TRBJ2-5; 8 positions match TRBD2. Germline V lookup: CDR1 LNHNV, CDR2 YYDKDF (reference sequence). After removal of 7 bases from V and 5 bases from J, the junction contained 15 bases not matched to a gene. The CDR3 has 16 amino acids. The DNA of the CDR3 is TGTGCCACCACGACGGGGGAGGCTAGCGGGTATGAGACCCAGTACTTC. This sequence encodes CATTTGEASGYETQYF.

In this sample, this clone turned up a few times. The chain combines TRBV20-1 with TRBJ1-3; D ambiguous. The CDR3 totals 11 residues. Trimming took off 6 bases at V and 7 bases at J, with 10 bases between the two ends. Germline V gives CDR1 DFQATT, CDR2 SNEGSKA (reference sequence). The CDR3 loop reads CSASTRNTIYF. CDR3 bases: TGCAGTGCCAGTACGCGGAACACCATATATTTT.

V and J are TRBV2 and TRBJ2-2, with D tentatively TRBD2 (5 bases). The CDR3 extends over 14 amino acids. CDR1 and CDR2 from the germline V gene are SNHLY and FYNNEI. V was pared by 7 bases and J by 5 bases, with 14 bases between. DNA of the CDR3: TGTGCCAGCAAGGACTCGACGGGGACCGGGGAGCTGTTTTTT. As protein: CASKDSTGTGELFF.

The V and J genes are TRBV19 and TRBJ2-7; 10 bases align to TRBD1. Germline assignment: CDR1 LNHDA and CDR2 SQIVND (reference sequence). V lost 5 bases to trimming and J lost 5 bases; unmatched junction nucleotides: 6. There are 14 residues in the CDR3. CDR3 nucleotides: TGTGCCAGTAGTTCCGGGACAGGGGCTGACGAGCAGTACTTC. It specifies CASSSGTGADEQYF.

The genes are TRBV27 and TRBJ2-5; a possible D gene is TRBD1 (6 bases). Trimming shortened V by 3 bases and J by 10 bases, and 21 bases separated the two germline ends. The CDR3 covers 15 residues. CDR1 is MNHEY and CDR2 is SMNVEV in the germline V gene (reference sequence). The CDR3 protein is CASSLKATGFKDQYF. CDR3 bases: TGTGCCAGCAGTTTGAAAGCCACAGGGTTTAAAGACCAGTACTTC.

The J gene is TRBJ2-5, the V gene TRBV27; D is ambiguous. Germline CDR1 is MNHEY and CDR2 is SMNVEV (reference sequence). V gave up 3 bases and J gave up 1 base, with 6 bases separating them. CDR3 size: 13 residues. The CDR3 region has the DNA TGTGCCAGCAGTTTCACCCGCCAAGAGACCCAGTACTTC. Protein: CASSFTRQETQYF.

The chain carries TRBV19 and TRBJ2-1, with D possibly being TRBD2 (6 bases). The CDR3 loop spans 15 amino acids. Germline CDR1 LNHDA, CDR2 SQIVND (reference sequence). Trimming removed 10 bases at V and 4 bases at J, with 20 bases between. The CDR3, as DNA: TGTGCCACTCATATGGCTGGGGGGATGTACAATGAGCAGTTCTTC. Residues: CATHMAGGMYNEQFF. Looking up the rest from reference TRBV19 and TRBJ2-1 gives the full variable domain: DGGITQSPKYLFRKEGQNVTLSCEQNLNHDAMYWYRQDPGQGLRLIYYSQIVNDFQKGDIAEGYSVSREKKESFPLTVTSAQKNPTAFYLCATHMAGGMYNEQFFGPGTRLTVL.

V gene TRBV7-9 combines with J gene TRBJ1-1; D is unresolved. Trimming stripped 3 bases from V and 8 bases from J, with 25 bases between. Germline V lookup: CDR1 SEHNR, CDR2 FQNEAQ (reference sequence). The CDR3 is made up of 17 amino acids. CDR3 sequence (DNA): TGTGCCAGCAGCTTGTACCAAACGACCGCGGAGCGAACGGAAGCTTTCTTT. It encodes CASSLYQTTAERTEAFF.

The count of this clone is one. V is TRBV6-1 and J is TRBJ1-1; D is unresolved. Trimming cost V 5 bases and J 8 bases, with 15 bases left between them. CDR3 size: 13 residues. The V gene's germline CDR1 is MNHNS and CDR2 SASEGT. This chain's CDR3 is CASSFLTDREAFF. Here the CDR3 DNA reads TGTGCCAGCAGTTTCCTAACGGATAGGGAAGCTTTCTTT.

This clone was counted at least ten times. The chain couples TRBV6-6 to TRBJ1-5; D is undetermined. Deletions cut 5 bases from V and 9 bases from J, with 23 bases between. Germline loops: CDR1 MNHNY, CDR2 SVGAGI (reference sequence). This CDR3 has 16 residues. CDR3 bases: TGTGCCAGCAGTCAGAGCGTTGTAGCCACCAAAGGGCCCCAGCATTTT. Protein: CASSQSVVATKGPQHF.

V gene TRBV6-5 combines with J gene TRBJ1-1; TRBD1 matches 7 bases. Germline V gene sequence: CDR1 MNHEY, CDR2 SVGAGI. The CDR3 is made up of 14 amino acids. J gave up 0 bases and V 7 bases, and 5 bases lay outside the gene matches. CDR3: CASNPQGLNTEAFF. CDR3 nucleotides: TGTGCCAGCAATCCACAGGGGTTGAACACTGAAGCTTTCTTT.

Points on this clone: Additional DNA sequences in this sample encode the identical CDR3. The chain links TRBV6-5 to TRBJ1-5; D is ambiguous. Trimming stripped 6 bases from V and 0 bases from J, with 9 bases between. The CDR3 spans 14 residues. Looked up from germline, CDR1 is MNHEY and CDR2 is SVGAGI. In DNA form, the CDR3 reads TGTGCCAGCAGCCCCGACGGTAGCAATCAGCCCCAGCATTTT. This gives the protein CASSPDGSNQPQHF.